The 30 T cell receptor beta chains listed next were all sequenced from one sample in a study of PD-L1 blockade in urothelial cancer. The method was immunoSEQ multiplex PCR; TCRdb's version includes in-frame clones alone and lacks a portion of them. The repertoire holds 40,000 to 50,000 clones, with 86% as singletons. Time point denoted: peripheral blood 6 weeks after treatment start. The sequences come from PBMCs, collected around atezolizumab (anti-PD-L1) treatment. Receptors were obtained from a man in his 60s with urothelial cancer.

The chain links TRBV11-3 to TRBJ1-2, with D tentatively TRBD1 (6 bases). Germline V gene lookup returns CDR1 SGHNT and CDR2 YENEEA. The ends were cut back, 0 bases at V and 5 bases at J, with 10 bases in the middle. CDR3 length: 14 residues. CDR3 protein: CASSLDPGDYGYTF. The CDR3 nucleotides are TGTGCCAGCAGCTTAGATCCAGGGGATTATGGCTACACCTTC.

The rearrangement joins TRBV7-2 to TRBJ1-2; a weak D match, TRBD1 (5 bases). Germline-derived CDR1 and CDR2 are SGHTA and FQGNSA. The ends were cut back, 3 bases at V and 2 bases at J, with 22 bases in the middle. The CDR3 extends over 18 amino acids. This CDR3 is CASSFLPGGGASNYGYTF. CDR3 sequence (DNA): TGTGCCAGCAGCTTCTTACCCGGGGGGGGAGCGTCGAACTATGGCTACACCTTC.

This chain uses TRBV29-1 with TRBJ2-5; D is unclear. CDR1 is SQVTM, CDR2 ANQGSEA, per germline. The V end lost 1 base, the J end lost 5 bases, and 11 bases lay between the germline ends. CDR3 length equals 13 residues. This CDR3 reads CSVEVSSWETQYF. The CDR3 DNA sequence: TGCAGCGTTGAAGTTAGCTCCTGGGAGACCCAGTACTTC.

The J gene is TRBJ1-5, the V gene TRBV19; D ambiguous. In germline, CDR1 is LNHDA, CDR2 SQIVND (reference sequence). V lost 4 bases and J 7 bases, leaving 17 bases between the germline ends. The CDR3 consists of 15 residues. CDR3 bases: TGTGCCAGTAGTAGGAGTCGGACCGGAGGACAGCCCCAGCATTTT. This encodes CASSRSRTGGQPQHF.

A few counts support this clone. The chain carries TRBV7-2 and TRBJ2-1, with TRBD2 identical over 7 bases. The V gene's germline CDR1 is SGHTA and CDR2 FQGNSA. V lost 5 bases and J lost 5; bases outside the gene matches: 6. CDR3 length: 14 residues. The DNA for the CDR3 is TGTGCCAGCAGCCGCGGACTAGGTAACAATGAGCAGTTCTTC. Translated: CASSRGLGNNEQFF.

The chain couples TRBV5-5 to TRBJ1-6; 9 positions agree with TRBD1. CDR1 and CDR2 (germline): SGHKS, YYEKEE (reference sequence). The V gene end was trimmed by 3 bases and the J gene end by 5 bases; junction bases not matched to a gene: 0. This CDR3 spans 14 amino acids. CDR3 amino acids: CASSWTGDNSPLHF. Here the CDR3 DNA reads TGTGCCAGCAGCTGGACAGGGGATAATTCACCCCTCCACTTT.

The chain links TRBV7-2 to TRBJ2-2; 8 nucleotides agree with TRBD1. The trim removed 4 bases at V and 5 bases at J, leaving 3 bases unmatched. The CDR3 runs to 14 residues. CDR1 and CDR2 from the germline V gene are SGHTA and FQGNSA. Here the CDR3 DNA reads TGTGCCAGCAGCTCTCAGGGGGCTACCGGGGAGCTGTTTTTT. It yields the protein CASSSQGATGELFF.

This clone appeared once. The chain carries TRBV5-6 and TRBJ2-7; D unresolved. Trimming left V 2 bases short and J 1 base short, with 10 bases between. Germline loops: CDR1 SGHDT, CDR2 YYEEEE. The CDR3 consists of 14 residues. The DNA of the CDR3 is TGTGCCAGCAGCTTTGGCGGCCGGTCCTACGAGCAGTACTTC. This translates into CASSFGGRSYEQYF. Filled out from reference TRBV5-6 and TRBJ2-7, the complete variable domain reads DAGVTQSPTHLIKTRGQQVTLRCSPKSGHDTVSWYQQALGQGPQFIFQYYEEEERQRGNFPDRFSGHQFPNYSSELNVNALLLGDSALYLCASSFGGRSYEQYFGPGTRLTVT.

The V gene is TRBV2, the J gene TRBJ2-7, with D maybe TRBD1 (6 bases). V gave up 5 bases and J gave up 1 base, with 12 bases separating them. Per germline, CDR1 SNHLY and CDR2 FYNNEI. The CDR3 totals 14 residues. The CDR3 protein is CASSSDRRSYEQYF. In nucleotides, the CDR3 is TGTGCCAGCAGTTCGGACAGAAGATCCTACGAGCAGTACTTC.

The V gene is TRBV15, the J gene TRBJ2-1; 10 bases line up with TRBD2. The V and J ends lost 0 bases and 4 bases, in that order; junction bases with no gene match: 12. The CDR3 runs 19 residues. Looked up from germline, CDR1 is LNHNV and CDR2 is YYDKDF (reference sequence). CDR3 region: CATSREAGGWTSGYNEQFF. Written as DNA, the CDR3 is TGTGCCACCAGCAGAGAGGCCGGTGGTTGGACTAGCGGATACAATGAGCAGTTCTTC.

V and J are TRBV7-2 and TRBJ2-7, with 11 positions matching TRBD2. CDR1 and CDR2 from the germline V gene are SGHTA and FQGNSA. Germline trimming cut 5 bases from V and 5 bases from J; bases unmatched to any gene: 11. The CDR3 is 16 amino acids. The CDR3 loop is CASSLLHSGGAHEQYF. CDR3 bases: TGTGCCAGCAGCCTCCTCCATAGCGGGGGGGCCCACGAGCAGTACTTC.

The V gene is TRBV7-9, the J gene TRBJ2-7; weak D call: TRBD2 (5 bases). Between the trimmed V and J ends, which lost 1 base and 4 bases, there was a span of 5 bases. This CDR3 spans 12 amino acids. CDR1 is SEHNR, CDR2 FQNEAQ, per germline (reference sequence). CDR3 in amino acids: CASSLGTYEQYF. Written as DNA, the CDR3 is TGTGCCAGCAGCTTAGGGACTTACGAGCAGTACTTC. The full variable domain, completed using reference TRBV7-9 and TRBJ2-7, is DTGVSQNPRHKITKRGQNVTFRCDPISEHNRLYWYRQTLGQGPEFLTYFQNEAQLEKSRLLSDRFSAERPKGSFSTLEIQRTEQGDSAMYLCASSLGTYEQYFGPGTRLTVT.

V and J are TRBV6-5 and TRBJ1-5; TRBD1 might be the D (5 bases). The V gene lost 0 bases and the J gene lost 6 bases, with 12 bases spanning the gap. The germline V gene encodes CDR1 MNHEY and CDR2 SVGAGI. This CDR3 region has 15 residues. CDR3 amino acids: CASSYSSGGSQPQHF. The CDR3 coding sequence is TGTGCCAGCAGTTACTCGAGCGGGGGATCTCAGCCCCAGCATTTT.

The chain employs TRBV5-6 and TRBJ2-5; the match to TRBD1 covers 11 bases. The J segment lost 5 bases and the V segment lost 0 bases, leaving 6 bases of the junction unmatched. Germline loops: CDR1 SGHDT, CDR2 YYEEEE. The CDR3 is made up of 16 amino acids. CDR3 nucleotides: TGTGCCAGCAGCTTGGTCGGACAGGGGGCCGGGGAGACCCAGTACTTC. Protein product: CASSLVGQGAGETQYF.

The CDR3 region has the DNA TGTGCCAGCAGCACCGGACAGCTCTCTTCTGGAAACACCATATATTTT. It specifies CASSTGQLSSGNTIYF. The genes are TRBV5-4 and TRBJ1-3, with a tentative D call TRBD1 (6 bases). Germline CDR1 is SGHNT and CDR2 is YYREEE (reference sequence). This CDR3 region has 16 residues. Trimming stripped 4 bases from V and 1 base from J, with 15 bases between.

The chain recombines TRBV30 with TRBJ2-3; 8 bases are a match to TRBD1. The V gene end was trimmed by 3 bases and the J gene end by 3 bases; junction bases not matched to a gene: 5. Per germline, CDR1 GTSNPN and CDR2 SVGIG (reference sequence). This CDR3 comprises 14 residues. In nucleotides, the CDR3 is TGTGCCTGGAGCTCAGGGGGCGAAACAGATACGCAGTATTTT. It codes for CAWSSGGETDTQYF.

The genes are TRBV19 and TRBJ1-5; 9 bases agree with TRBD1. The CDR3 has 13 amino acids. The junction had 2 bases not matched to a gene; V was cut back by 8 bases and J by 3 bases. Germline lookup yields CDR1 LNHDA and CDR2 SQIVND (reference sequence). The CDR3 spells CASRQGDNQPQHF. The CDR3 region has the DNA TGTGCCAGTCGACAGGGGGACAATCAGCCCCAGCATTTT.

This chain joins TRBV7-2 and TRBJ1-2; 9 bases line up with TRBD1. Germline V lookup: CDR1 SGHTA, CDR2 FQGNSA. The CDR3 contains 17 residues. V lost 2 bases and J lost 7; bases outside the gene matches: 14. CDR3 nucleotides: TGTGCCAGCAGCTTATATTCTGCGGGACAGGGTGTCGGTGGCTACACCTTC. Translating gives CASSLYSAGQGVGGYTF.

The rearrangement links TRBV7-9 to TRBJ1-4; maybe TRBD1 (5 bases). V dropped 5 bases and J dropped 3 bases, with 7 bases sitting between them. From germline, CDR1 is SEHNR and CDR2 FQNEAQ (reference sequence). This CDR3 spans 13 amino acids. This CDR3 is CASSDSSNEKLFF. As DNA, the CDR3 is TGTGCCAGCAGCGACAGTTCTAATGAAAAACTGTTTTTT.

The chain links TRBV2 to TRBJ2-3, with 8 bases matching TRBD1. Germline V gives CDR1 SNHLY, CDR2 FYNNEI. The CDR3 contains 15 residues. The J segment lost 4 bases and the V segment lost 5 bases, leaving 8 bases of the junction unmatched. CDR3 in DNA: TGTGCCAGCAGTTGGGACAGGAGCCCCCCAGATACGCAGTATTTT. Translated: CASSWDRSPPDTQYF.

The chain links TRBV28 to TRBJ1-2; D is unclear. Trimming stripped 10 bases from V and 4 bases from J, with 16 bases between. Germline values: CDR1 MDHEN, CDR2 SYDVKM. This CDR3 region has 13 residues. CDR3 loop: CATSSGGIYGYTF. CDR3 coding DNA: TGTGCCACCTCCTCCGGCGGAATCTATGGCTACACCTTC.

The J gene is TRBJ2-1, the V gene TRBV6-5; 8 bases align to TRBD1. The germline V gene has CDR1 MNHEY and CDR2 SVGAGI. V shed 4 bases and J 9 bases; nucleotides not matched to a gene: 8. The CDR3 runs to 14 residues. CDR3 loop: CASSLTRGHGEQFF. The CDR3 DNA reads as TGTGCCAGCAGTTTGACCAGGGGGCATGGTGAGCAGTTCTTC.

The chain recombines TRBV28 with TRBJ2-5, with 8 nucleotides matching TRBD1. The germline gives CDR1 MDHEN, CDR2 SYDVKM. The CDR3 totals 15 residues. V lost 4 bases, J lost 4 bases, and 8 bases stayed unmatched. The CDR3 coding sequence is TGTGCCAGCAGTTCCCCAGGACAGGGTACAGAGACCCAGTACTTC. Translation: CASSSPGQGTETQYF.

This chain joins TRBV28 and TRBJ2-7; possible D gene TRBD1, 6 bases. Trimming stripped 5 bases from V and 4 bases from J, with 12 bases between. This CDR3 is built from 13 residues. Germline assignment: CDR1 MDHEN and CDR2 SYDVKM. The CDR3 loop reads CASSGTGIYEQYF. CDR3 sequence (DNA): TGTGCCAGCAGTGGAACAGGGATTTACGAGCAGTACTTC.

V and J are TRBV7-9 and TRBJ2-1; 9 bases line up with TRBD2. CDR1 is SEHNR, CDR2 FQNEAQ, per germline (reference sequence). This CDR3 has 18 amino acids. V lost 2 bases and J lost 0; bases outside the gene matches: 8. The CDR3, as DNA: TGTGCCAGCAGCTTATGGGCTAGCGGGGTTCGCTCCTACAATGAGCAGTTCTTC. It encodes CASSLWASGVRSYNEQFF.

CDR3 amino acids: CAWSVWRGGRYEQYF. In nucleotides, the CDR3 is TGTGCCTGGAGTGTATGGCGGGGGGGCCGATACGAGCAGTACTTC. The chain links TRBV30 to TRBJ2-7, with 9 bases aligning to TRBD2. This CDR3 contains 15 residues. Germline lookup yields CDR1 GTSNPN and CDR2 SVGIG (reference sequence). V lost 0 bases to trimming and J lost 4 bases; unmatched junction nucleotides: 7.

The chain couples TRBV29-1 to TRBJ2-3, with 12 bases identical to TRBD2. V shed 5 bases and J 6 bases; nucleotides not matched to a gene: 9. This CDR3 is built from 15 residues. Germline V gene lookup returns CDR1 SQVTM and CDR2 ANQGSEA. The CDR3 reads CSVHGLAGLVDTQYF. The CDR3 DNA follows: TGCAGCGTTCATGGACTAGCGGGGCTTGTGGATACGCAGTATTTT.

The chain couples TRBV5-1 to TRBJ1-2; no reliable D call. With 0 bases removed from V and 3 bases from J, the gap between germline ends came to 9 bases. CDR1 and CDR2 (germline): SGHRS, YFSETQ. The CDR3 consists of 14 residues. As DNA, the CDR3 is TGCGCCAGCAGCTTGGCAGGAAAGGACTATGGCTACACCTTC. The encoded protein is CASSLAGKDYGYTF.

The genes are TRBV2 and TRBJ1-3, with TRBD1 matching over 9 bases. V trimming: 6 bases; J trimming: 3 bases; junction bases outside the gene matches: 6. This CDR3 region has 15 residues. In germline, CDR1 is SNHLY, CDR2 FYNNEI. Written as DNA, the CDR3 is TGTGCCAGCAGAGAGACAGGGGGAGGTGGAAACACCATATATTTT. As protein: CASRETGGGGNTIYF.

This chain links TRBV30 with TRBJ1-2; D is perhaps TRBD1 (6 bases). Germline V gene sequence: CDR1 GTSNPN, CDR2 SVGIG (reference sequence). This CDR3 spans 13 amino acids. Trimming left V 4 bases short and J 8 bases short, with 17 bases between. The CDR3 region is CAWTPGDMRGYTF. The DNA for the CDR3 is TGTGCCTGGACTCCCGGGGACATGCGAGGCTACACCTTC.